The next 10 T cell receptor beta chains were all read from a single sample in a study of CD8 T cells in Susac syndrome. RNA amounts of 0.5 to 1 ug underwent reverse transcription with random hexamers. TCRdb reanalysed the immunoSEQ multiplex PCR reads using MiXCR and keeps one entry per CDR3 protein. The sample yields 400,000 to 550,000 distinct CDR3 sequences, approximately 85% seen once. What was sequenced was CD8+ T cells from PBMCs. All receptors come from a human donor with multiple sclerosis.

This clonotype appeared a few times. The CDR3 nucleotides read TGTGCCAGCAGCTTAGGCGGGGATGAAAAACTGTTTTTT. Its translation is CASSLGGDEKLFF. The rearrangement links TRBV5-4 to TRBJ1-4; D is undetermined. The V gene's germline CDR1 is SGHNT and CDR2 YYREEE (reference sequence). Trimming removed 2 bases at V and 6 bases at J, with 8 bases between. This CDR3 is 13 amino acids long. The complete variable domain, with remaining parts taken from reference TRBV5-4 and TRBJ1-4, reads ETGVTQSPTHLIKTRGQQVTLRCSSQSGHNTVSWYQQALGQGPQFIFQYYREEENGRGNFPPRFSGLQFPNYSSELNVNALELDDSALYLCASSLGGDEKLFFGSGTQLSVL.

The J gene is TRBJ1-2, the V gene TRBV27; TRBD1 matches 7 bases. J gave up 3 bases and V 8 bases, and 3 bases lay outside the gene matches. The CDR3 extends over 12 amino acids. The germline gives CDR1 MNHEY, CDR2 SMNVEV (reference sequence). CDR3 coding DNA: TGTGCCAGCTTCGGGACAGACTATGGCTACACCTTC. Its protein product is CASFGTDYGYTF.

The rearrangement joins TRBV10-2 to TRBJ2-1; 10 nucleotides line up with TRBD2. The length of the CDR3 is 18 residues. V lost 4 bases, J lost 4 bases, and 13 bases stayed unmatched. CDR1 is WSHSY and CDR2 is SAAADI in the germline V gene. This chain's CDR3 is CASSVGTPAGGPYNEQFF. The CDR3 bases are TGCGCCAGCAGTGTGGGGACTCCAGCGGGAGGGCCGTACAATGAGCAGTTCTTC.

Only a few counts were recorded for this clonotype. The chain recombines TRBV6-4 with TRBJ2-2; 10 positions agree with TRBD2. This CDR3 is 15 amino acids long. The V and J ends lost 5 bases and 1 base, in that order; junction bases with no gene match: 1. Germline V gene sequence: CDR1 MRHNA, CDR2 SNTAGT. The CDR3: CASSRTSGNTGELFF. The CDR3 DNA is TGTGCCAGCAGTCGGACTAGCGGGAACACCGGGGAGCTGTTTTTT.

In this sample, this clonotype turned up once. The CDR3 here is CASSLRGHTGELFF. CDR3 nucleotides: TGTGCCAGCAGTCTCAGGGGGCACACCGGGGAGCTGTTTTTT. The rearrangement links TRBV6-5 to TRBJ2-2, with TRBD1 matching over 8 bases. Germline CDR1 reads MNHEY; CDR2 reads SVGAGI. The ends lost 5 bases at V and 3 bases at J; junction bases unmatched: 2. There are 14 residues in the CDR3.

Here the CDR3 reads CASRAPADTEAFF. The CDR3 DNA follows: TGTGCCAGCAGGGCCCCGGCGGACACTGAAGCTTTCTTT. V usage is TRBV28 and J usage is TRBJ1-1; unclear D gene. Per germline, CDR1 MDHEN and CDR2 SYDVKM. This CDR3 is 13 amino acids long. Trimming shortened V by 6 bases and J by 3 bases, and 11 bases separated the two germline ends.

The chain uses TRBV13 and TRBJ2-7, with 13 bases matching TRBD2. The V gene end was trimmed by 4 bases and the J gene end by 4 bases; junction bases not matched to a gene: 4. The CDR3 has 15 residues. CDR1 PRHDT and CDR2 FYEKMQ come from the germline V gene (reference sequence). The CDR3 protein is CASSSTSGRGYEQYF. For the CDR3, the DNA is TGTGCCAGCAGCTCCACTAGCGGGAGGGGTTACGAGCAGTACTTC.

The chain combines TRBV10-3 with TRBJ2-7; the D gene is possibly TRBD1 (6 bases). CDR3 length: 13 amino acids. The germline V gene has CDR1 ENHRY and CDR2 SYGVKD. V lost 8 bases, J lost 4 bases, and 15 bases lay in between. The CDR3 DNA reads TGTGCCATCGCCGAGAGTAGGGGGTACGAGCAGTACTTC. Translated: CAIAESRGYEQYF.

This rearrangement joins TRBV7-9 to TRBJ2-2; TRBD1 might be the D (6 bases). This CDR3 is built from 14 residues. Trimming stripped 7 bases from V and 6 bases from J, with 15 bases between. In germline, CDR1 is SEHNR, CDR2 FQNEAQ (reference sequence). CDR3 sequence (DNA): TGTGCCAGCAAAACCGGGACATCCCCCGGGGAGCTGTTTTTT. Residues: CASKTGTSPGELFF.

The rearrangement joins TRBV7-6 to TRBJ1-1; D remains ambiguous. The CDR3 consists of 13 residues. CDR1 is SGHVS, CDR2 FNYEAQ, per germline. Between the trimmed V and J ends, which lost 4 bases and 4 bases, there was a span of 10 bases. The DNA of the CDR3 is TGTGCCAGCAGCTCGGTAGGAGGCACTGAAGCTTTCTTT. Protein: CASSSVGGTEAFF. The whole variable domain, remainder taken from reference TRBV7-6 and TRBJ1-1, is GAGVSQSPRYKVTKRGQDVALRCDPISGHVSLYWYRQALGQGPEFLTYFNYEAQQDKSGLPNDRFSAERPEGSISTLTIQRTEQRDSAMYRCASSSVGGTEAFFGQGTRLTVV.